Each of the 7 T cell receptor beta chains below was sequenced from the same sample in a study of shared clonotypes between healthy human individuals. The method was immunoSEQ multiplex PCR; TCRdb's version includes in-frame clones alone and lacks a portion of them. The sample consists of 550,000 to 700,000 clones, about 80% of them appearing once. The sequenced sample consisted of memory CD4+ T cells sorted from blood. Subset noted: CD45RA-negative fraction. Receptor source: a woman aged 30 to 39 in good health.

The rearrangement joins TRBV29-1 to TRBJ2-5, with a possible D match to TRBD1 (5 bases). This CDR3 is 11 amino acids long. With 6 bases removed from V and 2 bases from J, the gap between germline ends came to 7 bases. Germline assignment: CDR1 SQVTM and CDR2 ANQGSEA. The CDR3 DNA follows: TGCAGCGTCAGGGAACAAGAGACCCAGTACTTC. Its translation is CSVREQETQYF.

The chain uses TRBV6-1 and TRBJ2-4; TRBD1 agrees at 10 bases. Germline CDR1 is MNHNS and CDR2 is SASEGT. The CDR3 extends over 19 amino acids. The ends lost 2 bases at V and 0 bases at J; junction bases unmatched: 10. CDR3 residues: CASSEQRQGAKLAKNIQYF. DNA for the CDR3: TGTGCCAGCAGTGAACAACGACAGGGGGCTAAACTAGCCAAAAACATTCAGTACTTC.

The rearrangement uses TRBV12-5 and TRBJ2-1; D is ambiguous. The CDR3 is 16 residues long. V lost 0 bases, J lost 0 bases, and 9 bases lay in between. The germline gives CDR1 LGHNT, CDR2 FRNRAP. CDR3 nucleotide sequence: TGTGCTAGTGGTTTGGTACTTACGGACTCCTACAATGAGCAGTTCTTC. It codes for CASGLVLTDSYNEQFF.

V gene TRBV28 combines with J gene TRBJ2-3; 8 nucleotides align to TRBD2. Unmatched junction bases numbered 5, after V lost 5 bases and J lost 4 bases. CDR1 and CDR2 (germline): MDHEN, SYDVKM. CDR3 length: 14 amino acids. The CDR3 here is CASSRTSSPDTQYF. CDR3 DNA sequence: TGTGCCAGCAGTCGGACTAGCTCCCCAGATACGCAGTATTTT.

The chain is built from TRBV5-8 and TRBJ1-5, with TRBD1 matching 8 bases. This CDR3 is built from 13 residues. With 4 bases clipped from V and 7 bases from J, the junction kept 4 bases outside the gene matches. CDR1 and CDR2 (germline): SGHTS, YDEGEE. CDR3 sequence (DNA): TGTGCCAGCAGCCGGACAGGGCAGCAGCCCCAGCATTTT. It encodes CASSRTGQQPQHF.

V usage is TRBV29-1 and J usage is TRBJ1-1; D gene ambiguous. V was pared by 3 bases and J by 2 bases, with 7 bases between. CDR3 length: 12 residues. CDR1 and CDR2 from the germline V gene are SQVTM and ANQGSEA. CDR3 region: CSVDNVNTEAFF. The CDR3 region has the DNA TGCAGCGTTGATAACGTTAACACTGAAGCTTTCTTT.

The CDR3 nucleotides read TGTGCCAGCAGGAAAGGGGGGGCGCCCGGAAACACCATATATTTT. Translation gives CASRKGGAPGNTIYF. The chain couples TRBV27 to TRBJ1-3, with D perhaps matching TRBD1 (6 bases). Germline V CDR1 and CDR2: MNHEY, SMNVEV (reference sequence). The CDR3 has 15 amino acids. The V end lost 6 bases, the J end lost 4 bases, and 16 bases lay between the germline ends.